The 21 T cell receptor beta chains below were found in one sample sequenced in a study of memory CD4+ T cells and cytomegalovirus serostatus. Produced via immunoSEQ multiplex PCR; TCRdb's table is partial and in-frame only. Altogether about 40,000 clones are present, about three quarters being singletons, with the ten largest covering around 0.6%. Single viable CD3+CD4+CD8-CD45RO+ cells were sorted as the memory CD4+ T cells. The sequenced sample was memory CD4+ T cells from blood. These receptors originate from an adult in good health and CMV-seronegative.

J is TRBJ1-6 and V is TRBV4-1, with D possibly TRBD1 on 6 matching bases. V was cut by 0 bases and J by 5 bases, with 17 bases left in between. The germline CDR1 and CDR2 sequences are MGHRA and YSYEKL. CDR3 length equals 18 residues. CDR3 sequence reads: CASSQEPRGFSDNSPLHF. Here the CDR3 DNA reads TGCGCCAGCAGCCAAGAACCCAGGGGTTTCTCGGATAATTCACCCCTCCACTTT.

The CDR3 sequence: CASSARRNTIYF. CDR3 sequence (DNA): TGTGCCAGCAGCGCCCGTCGAAACACCATATATTTT. V gene TRBV13 combines with J gene TRBJ1-3, with unresolved D. V was pared by 5 bases and J by 5 bases, with 7 bases between. CDR3 length: 12 amino acids. Germline CDR1 and CDR2: PRHDT and FYEKMQ (reference sequence).

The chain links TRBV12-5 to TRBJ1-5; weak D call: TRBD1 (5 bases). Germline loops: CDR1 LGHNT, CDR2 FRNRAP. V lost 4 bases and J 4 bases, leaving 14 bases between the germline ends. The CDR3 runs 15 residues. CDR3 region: CASGWGSGGNQPQHF. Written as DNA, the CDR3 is TGTGCTAGTGGTTGGGGGAGCGGGGGTAATCAGCCCCAGCATTTT.

DNA of the CDR3: TGTGCCAGCAGTTTCTTGGGGCGCACAGATACGCAGTATTTT. Its protein product is CASSFLGRTDTQYF. The chain employs TRBV27 and TRBJ2-3; maybe TRBD1 (5 bases). The germline CDR1 and CDR2 sequences are MNHEY and SMNVEV (reference sequence). The CDR3 consists of 14 residues. The V end lost 3 bases, the J end lost 1 base, and 8 bases lay between the germline ends.

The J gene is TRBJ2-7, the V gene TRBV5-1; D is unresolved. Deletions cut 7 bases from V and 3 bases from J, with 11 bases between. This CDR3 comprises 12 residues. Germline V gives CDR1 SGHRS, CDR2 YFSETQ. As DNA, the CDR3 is TGCGCCAGCCAAGGAGTTTTCTACGAGCAGTACTTC. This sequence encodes CASQGVFYEQYF.

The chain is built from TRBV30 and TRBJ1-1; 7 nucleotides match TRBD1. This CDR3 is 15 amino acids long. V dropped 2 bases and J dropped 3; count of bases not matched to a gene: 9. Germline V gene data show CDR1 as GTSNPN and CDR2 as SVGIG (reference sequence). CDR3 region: CAWSNQGVRDTEAFF. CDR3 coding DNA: TGTGCCTGGAGTAACCAGGGGGTCCGGGACACTGAAGCTTTCTTT.

The CDR3 coding sequence is TGTGCCAGCGGCCGGGACCGAAGCTCCTACGAGCAGTACTTC. Its translation: CASGRDRSSYEQYF. V usage is TRBV27 and J usage is TRBJ2-7; the D gene could be TRBD1 or TRBD2 (5 bases each). In germline, CDR1 is MNHEY, CDR2 SMNVEV (reference sequence). The germline V and J ends were trimmed by 8 bases and 0 bases, with 14 bases remaining between them. The CDR3 extends over 14 amino acids.

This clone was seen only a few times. CDR3 in amino acids: CASSADRFYGYTF. The DNA of the CDR3 is TGTGCCAGCAGTGCGGACAGGTTCTATGGCTACACCTTC. V is TRBV2 and J is TRBJ1-2, with TRBD1 matching over 7 bases. Germline CDR1 reads SNHLY; CDR2 reads FYNNEI. The CDR3 is 13 residues long. Trimming at V came to 4 bases and at J to 4 bases, leaving 3 bases not matched to a gene.

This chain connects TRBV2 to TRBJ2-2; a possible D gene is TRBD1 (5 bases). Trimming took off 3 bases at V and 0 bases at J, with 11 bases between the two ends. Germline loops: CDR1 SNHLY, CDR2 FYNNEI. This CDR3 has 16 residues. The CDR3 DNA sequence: TGTGCCAGCAGTGATCTGGGCAGGGCGAACACCGGGGAGCTGTTTTTT. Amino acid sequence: CASSDLGRANTGELFF.

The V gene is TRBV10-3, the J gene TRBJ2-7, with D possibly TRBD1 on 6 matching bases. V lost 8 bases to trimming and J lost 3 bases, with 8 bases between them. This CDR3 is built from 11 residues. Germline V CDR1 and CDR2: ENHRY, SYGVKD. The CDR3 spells CAISRGYEQYF. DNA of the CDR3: TGTGCCATCTCCAGGGGCTACGAGCAGTACTTC.

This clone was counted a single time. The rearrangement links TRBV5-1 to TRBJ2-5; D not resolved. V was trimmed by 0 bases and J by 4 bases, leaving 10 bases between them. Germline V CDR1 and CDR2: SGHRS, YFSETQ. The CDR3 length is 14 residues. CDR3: CASSLAGLGETQYF. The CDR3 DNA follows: TGCGCCAGCAGCTTGGCTGGGTTGGGAGAGACCCAGTACTTC.

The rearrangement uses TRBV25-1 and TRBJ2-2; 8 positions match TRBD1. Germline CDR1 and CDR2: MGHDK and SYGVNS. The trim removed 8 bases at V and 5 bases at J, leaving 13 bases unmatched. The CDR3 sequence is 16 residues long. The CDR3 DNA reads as TGTGCCAGCCGGACAGGGACCACCTCGAGGACCGGGGAGCTGTTTTTT. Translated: CASRTGTTSRTGELFF. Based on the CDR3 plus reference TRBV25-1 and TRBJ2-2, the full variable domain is EADIYQTPRYLVIGTGKKITLECSQTMGHDKMYWYQQDPGMELHLIHYSYGVNSTEKGDLSSESTVSRIRTEHFPLTLESARPSHTSQYLCASRTGTTSRTGELFFGEGSRLTVL.

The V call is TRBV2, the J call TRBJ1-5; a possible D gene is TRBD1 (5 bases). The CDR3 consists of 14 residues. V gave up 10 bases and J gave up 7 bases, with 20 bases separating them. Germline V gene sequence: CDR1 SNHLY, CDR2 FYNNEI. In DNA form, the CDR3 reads TGTGCCACCTCAGTCAGGAGGGGTTTGCAGCCCCAGCATTTT. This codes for CATSVRRGLQPQHF.

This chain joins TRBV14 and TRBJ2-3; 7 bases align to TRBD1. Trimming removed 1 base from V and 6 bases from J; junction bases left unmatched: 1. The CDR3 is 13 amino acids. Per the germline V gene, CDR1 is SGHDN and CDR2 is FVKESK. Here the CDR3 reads CASSQGRGDTQYF. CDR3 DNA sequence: TGTGCCAGCAGCCAAGGCAGGGGGGATACGCAGTATTTT.

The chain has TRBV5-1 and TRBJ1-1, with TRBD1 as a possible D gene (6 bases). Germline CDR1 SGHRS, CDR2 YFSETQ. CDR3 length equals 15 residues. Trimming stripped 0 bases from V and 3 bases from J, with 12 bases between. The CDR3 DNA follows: TGCGCCAGCAGCTTGGCTGGGGGCGTAGACACTGAAGCTTTCTTT. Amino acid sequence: CASSLAGGVDTEAFF. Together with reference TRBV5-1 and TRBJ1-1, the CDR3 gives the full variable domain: KAGVTQTPRYLIKTRGQQVTLSCSPISGHRSVSWYQQTPGQGLQFLFEYFSETQRNKGNFPGRFSGRQFSNSRSEMNVSTLELGDSALYLCASSLAGGVDTEAFFGQGTRLTVV.

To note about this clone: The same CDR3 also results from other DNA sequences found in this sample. Here the CDR3 reads CAWSPTRELFF. The DNA for the CDR3 is TGTGCCTGGAGTCCGACCCGGGAGCTGTTTTTT. The chain joins TRBV30 to TRBJ2-2; D uncertain. V dropped 2 bases and J dropped 9 bases, with 7 bases sitting between them. The V gene's germline CDR1 is GTSNPN and CDR2 SVGIG (reference sequence). CDR3 size: 11 residues.

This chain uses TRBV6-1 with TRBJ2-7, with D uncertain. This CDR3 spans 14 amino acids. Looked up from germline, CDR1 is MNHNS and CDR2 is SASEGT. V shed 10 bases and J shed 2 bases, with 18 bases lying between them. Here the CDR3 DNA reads TGTGCCACCAAAGACGGGCACCTAACCTACGAGCAGTACTTC. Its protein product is CATKDGHLTYEQYF.

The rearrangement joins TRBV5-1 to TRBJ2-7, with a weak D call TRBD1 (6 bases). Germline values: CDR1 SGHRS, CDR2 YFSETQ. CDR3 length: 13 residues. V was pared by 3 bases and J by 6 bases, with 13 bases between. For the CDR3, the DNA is TGCGCCAGCAGCTCAACACTACAGGGCGAGCAGTACTTC. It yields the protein CASSSTLQGEQYF.

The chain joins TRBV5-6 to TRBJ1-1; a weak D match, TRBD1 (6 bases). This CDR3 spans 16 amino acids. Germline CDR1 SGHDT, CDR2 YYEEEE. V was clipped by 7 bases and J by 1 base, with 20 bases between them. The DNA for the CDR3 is TGTGCCAGCTCCTTCTGGGGGGCGGTAAAGAACACTGAAGCTTTCTTT. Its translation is CASSFWGAVKNTEAFF.

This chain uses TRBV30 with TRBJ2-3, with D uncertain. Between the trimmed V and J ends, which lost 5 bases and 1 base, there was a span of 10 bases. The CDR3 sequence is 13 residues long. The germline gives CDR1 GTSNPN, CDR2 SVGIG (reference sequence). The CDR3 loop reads CAWEVLGTDTQYF. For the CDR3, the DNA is TGTGCCTGGGAGGTGTTAGGCACAGATACGCAGTATTTT.

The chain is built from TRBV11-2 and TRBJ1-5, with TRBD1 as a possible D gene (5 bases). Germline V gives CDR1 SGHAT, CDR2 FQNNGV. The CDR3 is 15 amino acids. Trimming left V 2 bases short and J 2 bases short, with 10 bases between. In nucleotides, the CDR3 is TGTGCCAGCAGCTTACGAGGGGAAGGCAATCAGCCCCAGCATTTT. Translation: CASSLRGEGNQPQHF.